The rows below give T cell receptor beta chains drawn from one sample of a study of a mutant IDH1 vaccine in newly diagnosed glioma. No antigen has been assigned to these receptors. Here immunoSEQ multiplex PCR was the method, and the copy in TCRdb shows in-frame clones only, minus some. The data contain around 53,000 clones, approximately 80% of them singletons. Sample: PBMCs, taken from a glioma patient whose treatment included an IDH1 peptide vaccine. The receptor source for this set is a man aged 35 to 55 with glioma. CDR3s include the opening cysteine and the closing phenylalanine or tryptophan. The order of the fields is D gene, V gene, CDR3 length, J gene, clone size, CDR3 protein, CDR3 DNA. The D gene is left open where the match is weak. Only part of the rows carry a size: once, few, many, or a class if the clone is expanded.

>-|TRBV6-5|15|TRBJ2-7|-
CASRLFPGPIYEQYF
TGTGCCAGCCGATTGTTCCCGGGACCAATCTACGAGCAGTACTTC
>-|TRBV7-2|15|TRBJ2-2|once
CASSLGVSNTGELFF
TGTGCCAGCAGCTTAGGTGTGTCCAACACCGGGGAGCTGTTTTTT
>-|TRBV5-6|18|TRBJ2-3|-
CASSLRSSAGAFKDTQYF
TGTGCCAGCAGCTTGAGGTCCTCGGCGGGGGCCTTTAAAGATACGCAGTATTTT
>TRBD1|TRBV5-5|13|TRBJ1-1|few
CASSFQGGTEAFF
TGTGCCAGCAGCTTTCAGGGGGGCACTGAAGCTTTCTTT
>TRBD1|TRBV6-1|14|TRBJ1-1|-
CASRATGVNTEAFF
TGTGCCAGCAGGGCTACAGGGGTGAACACTGAAGCTTTCTTT
>-|TRBV12-5|14|TRBJ2-5|-
CASGYGGREETQYF
TGTGCTAGTGGTTATGGCGGCAGGGAAGAGACCCAGTACTTC
>TRBD2|TRBV9|16|TRBJ2-1|-
CASSVSGGWSYNEQFF
TGTGCCAGCAGCGTGTCGGGGGGATGGAGTTACAATGAGCAGTTCTTC
>-|TRBV2|14|TRBJ1-5|medium-sized
CASSEDQFNQPQHF
TGTGCCAGCAGTGAGGATCAATTCAATCAGCCCCAGCATTTT
>TRBD2|TRBV5-1|16|TRBJ2-3|-
CASSSGTSGGADTQYF
TGCGCCAGCAGCTCCGGGACTAGCGGGGGGGCAGATACGCAGTATTTT
>TRBD1|TRBV2|15|TRBJ1-6|few
CASRGQTTNNSPLHF
TGTGCCAGCAGGGGACAGACTACCAATAATTCACCCCTCCACTTT
>-|TRBV11-2|15|TRBJ2-5|-
CASSLDGGGWETQYF
TGTGCCAGCAGCTTAGATGGTGGAGGATGGGAGACCCAGTACTTC
>TRBD1|TRBV2|12|TRBJ2-7|-
CASRDRDFEQYF
TGTGCCAGCAGGGACAGGGATTTCGAGCAGTACTTC
>-|TRBV4-1|16|TRBJ2-5|-
CASSQEWTVKPETQYF
TGCGCCAGCAGCCAAGAATGGACAGTCAAACCAGAGACCCAGTACTTC
>-|TRBV7-2|14|TRBJ1-2|-
CASSLGGGNYGYTF
TGTGCCAGCAGCTTAGGGGGGGGGAACTATGGCTACACCTTC
>-|TRBV12-1|13|TRBJ1-1|few
CASSFGQSVEAFF
TGTGCCAGCAGCTTTGGGCAGTCGGTTGAAGCTTTCTTT
>-|TRBV7-9|14|TRBJ1-4|few
CASSHRTPDEKLFF
TGTGCCAGCAGCCACCGGACACCGGATGAAAAACTGTTTTTT
>-|TRBV5-1|17|TRBJ1-3|-
CASSLGDIGPAGNTIYF
TGCGCCAGCAGCTTGGGGGATATCGGACCGGCTGGAAACACCATATATTTT
>-|TRBV6-1|15|TRBJ1-1|-
CASRFHPDMNTEAFF
TGTGCCAGCAGATTCCACCCAGACATGAACACTGAAGCTTTCTTT
>-|TRBV18|16|TRBJ1-2|-
CASSPGTTTTRAGYTF
TGTGCCAGCTCACCCGGGACCACCACTACGAGGGCGGGCTACACCTTC
>-|TRBV7-2|15|TRBJ1-1|once
CASSLGAGVNTEAFF
TGTGCCAGCAGCTTAGGCGCAGGCGTGAACACTGAAGCTTTCTTT
>TRBD2|TRBV6-1|13|TRBJ2-5|once
CARGTSVTETQYF
TGTGCCAGGGGGACTAGCGTTACCGAGACCCAGTACTTC
>-|TRBV6-5|16|TRBJ2-6|-
CASSYSSGAGANVLTF
TGTGCCAGCAGTTACTCGAGTGGGGCTGGGGCCAACGTCCTGACTTTC
>-|TRBV18|15|TRBJ2-2|-
CASSPGHANTGELFF
TGTGCCAGCTCACCAGGCCACGCGAACACCGGGGAGCTGTTTTTT
>-|TRBV7-8|16|TRBJ1-6|-
CASSLDPKGAGSPLHF
TGTGCCAGCAGCTTAGACCCAAAAGGGGCAGGTTCACCCCTCCACTTT
>TRBD2|TRBV19|15|TRBJ2-3|once
CASSRQLAGADTQYF
TGTGCCAGTAGTCGACAACTAGCGGGGGCAGATACGCAGTATTTT
>-|TRBV30|15|TRBJ2-1|few
CAWSLGRGWNNEQFF
TGTGCCTGGAGTTTGGGCAGGGGATGGAACAATGAGCAGTTCTTC
>TRBD1|TRBV5-1|14|TRBJ1-2|-
CASSLQGPPNGYTF
TGCGCCAGCAGCTTACAGGGGCCTCCTAATGGCTACACCTTC
>-|TRBV6-5|15|TRBJ1-2|once
CASSAEFRTAYGYTF
TGTGCCAGCAGTGCCGAGTTTCGGACAGCGTATGGCTACACCTTC
>-|TRBV7-9|15|TRBJ1-5|few
CASSLGGYSNQPQHF
TGTGCCAGCAGCCTTGGCGGGTATAGCAATCAGCCCCAGCATTTT
>-|TRBV30|13|TRBJ1-5|few
CAWSKLGGQPQHF
TGTGCCTGGAGTAAACTCGGAGGGCAGCCCCAGCATTTT
>-|TRBV4-1|17|TRBJ1-4|-
CASSQVVRGTTNEKLFF
TGCGCCAGCAGCCAAGTTGTCAGGGGTACGACTAATGAAAAACTGTTTTTT
>-|TRBV6-5|13|TRBJ2-7|-
CASSLGQWGEQYF
TGTGCCAGCAGCTTAGGACAGTGGGGAGAGCAGTACTTC
>-|TRBV21-1|13|TRBJ1-1|-
CARTGGVNTEAFF
TGTGCCAGGACAGGGGGCGTGAACACTGAAGCTTTCTTT
>TRBD1|TRBV29-1|16|TRBJ1-4|-
CSVLTGGSATNEKLFF
TGCAGCGTGCTGACAGGGGGTAGCGCAACTAATGAAAAACTGTTTTTT
>-|TRBV7-9|13|TRBJ1-1|-
CASSRSLVAEAFF
TGTGCCAGCAGCCGGTCTCTTGTGGCTGAAGCTTTCTTT
>-|TRBV7-2|13|TRBJ2-6|-
CASSISVANVLTF
TGTGCCAGCAGCATTTCAGTGGCCAACGTCCTGACTTTC
>-|TRBV25-1|11|TRBJ2-5|-
CASISSETQYF
TGTGCCAGCATTAGCTCGGAGACCCAGTACTTC
>-|TRBV21-1|16|TRBJ1-5|-
CASSTGLGEKNQPQHF
TGTGCCAGCAGCACCGGCCTCGGGGAGAAAAATCAGCCCCAGCATTTT
>-|TRBV7-9|13|TRBJ2-7|-
CASSLSTPGEHLF
TGTGCCAGCAGCTTATCTACCCCAGGGGAGCATTTATTC
>-|TRBV19|14|TRBJ2-5|-
CASTLAPTRETQYF
TGTGCCAGTACCTTGGCACCGACAAGGGAGACCCAGTACTTC
>-|TRBV5-1|15|TRBJ1-3|-
CASSLDGTSGNTIYF
TGCGCCAGCAGCTTGGACGGAACCTCTGGAAACACCATATATTTT
>-|TRBV10-3|19|TRBJ1-5|-
CAISESSPRGVSDLQPQHF
TGTGCCATCAGTGAGTCGTCCCCCAGGGGTGTTTCAGACTTACAGCCCCAGCATTTT
>TRBD1|TRBV27|14|TRBJ2-3|-
CASSLSSGGDTQYF
TGTGCCAGCAGTTTATCCTCAGGGGGCGATACGCAGTATTTT
>-|TRBV7-6|14|TRBJ1-6|-
CASSLENSNSPLHF
TGTGCCAGCAGCTTAGAGAACTCTAATTCACCCCTCCACTTT
>-|TRBV4-2|14|TRBJ1-6|-
CASHSSGSNSPLHF
TGTGCCAGCCACTCCTCGGGGAGTAATTCACCCCTCCACTTT
>-|TRBV10-3|14|TRBJ2-5|-
CAIAFAGAAETQYF
TGTGCCATCGCGTTTGCGGGGGCCGCGGAGACCCAGTACTTC
>-|TRBV6-6|12|TRBJ1-2|-
CASSDRNYGYTF
TGTGCCAGCAGTGACAGAAACTATGGCTACACCTTC
>-|TRBV7-8|15|TRBJ1-6|-
CASSLAGAGNSPLHF
TGTGCCAGCAGCTTAGCCGGGGCCGGTAATTCACCCCTCCACTTT
>-|TRBV19|13|TRBJ1-4|-
CASRDATNEKLFF
TGTGCCAGTAGAGACGCAACTAATGAAAAACTGTTTTTT
>-|TRBV19|16|TRBJ1-1|-
CASGRSGSRANTEAFF
TGTGCCAGTGGTCGCTCAGGGAGCAGAGCAAACACTGAAGCTTTCTTT
>-|TRBV7-7|14|TRBJ2-3|once
CASSFETPPDTQYF
TGTGCTAGCAGCTTCGAGACCCCCCCCGATACGCAGTATTTT
>-|TRBV13|12|TRBJ1-2|-
CASSLGGGGYTF
TGTGCCAGCAGCTTAGGCGGGGGTGGCTACACCTTC
>-|TRBV5-4|16|TRBJ1-2|-
CASSHNRQTGPTDVTF
TGTGCCAGCAGCCATAACCGACAGACCGGGCCCACAGACGTGACCTTC
>-|TRBV29-1|14|TRBJ2-2|once
CSVRKDVNTGELFF
TGCAGCGTAAGAAAGGACGTCAACACCGGGGAGCTGTTTTTT
>-|TRBV30|11|TRBJ1-1|-
CACYATGRAFF
TGTGCCTGTTACGCTACAGGGAGAGCTTTCTTT
>TRBD1|TRBV19|17|TRBJ2-3|-
CASRINYRGRSTDTQYF
TGTGCCAGTAGGATAAACTACAGGGGAAGGAGCACAGATACGCAGTATTTT
>-|TRBV7-9|17|TRBJ2-7|-
CASSGWDVPSLYEEQYF
TGTGCCAGCAGCGGGTGGGACGTCCCGTCCCTTTACGAGGAGCAGTACTTC